Sequencing of this T cell receptor beta chain was carried out in a study of long-term antiretroviral therapy in people with HIV (dated by TCRdb to between 2021 and 2024). About the study as a whole: The earliest samples were collected approximately a decade before the 2015 WHO recommendation for immediate ART, a period when ART was typically delayed until CD4 counts fell. A retrospective serial study tested whether ART initiation and durable HIV suppression were associated with changes in peripheral blood TRB repertoire composition and diversity. A total of around 190 cryopreserved PBMC samples came from a few dozen adults with confirmed HIV infection and were collected serially over a mean of roughly 6 years (range 1-12). Among the approximately 32 participants with HIV, eleven were female. No cross-contamination during QIAcube processing was seen in test extractions of a monoclonal T-cell line run alongside 30 or so polyclonal samples.

Inclusion was restricted to participants for whom at least one PBMC sample before ART initiation and at least two post-ART samples were available. Every participant with HIV received treatment in the United States of America. Before DNA extraction, cryopreserved samples containing roughly 1-11 million PBMC were thawed and washed. At the time of the earliest PBMC sample, participants with HIV were aged between 23 and 54 years. Per participant, PBMC samples came from 1-4 timepoints prior to ART initiation and 2-8 timepoints following ART initiation, for a median of 7 samples. Serial HIV viral load, CD4+ T-cell count, ART history and demographic data were obtained for every participant. Using a Qiagen kit on a QIAcube, genomic DNA was extracted from unsorted PBMC, with samples processed in batches of 12. CDR1 is given as SGHRS and CDR2 as YFSETQ, both from the germline V gene. Trimming accounts for 1 base at V and 5 bases at J, while the number of junction bases matched to no gene is 8. From the cysteine up to the phenylalanine, the CDR3 has a length of 16 residues. Left in the record is the CDR3 DNA by itself, 48 bases read in frame from the first base.

What the research found in general, with its limitations: A significant increase in TRB diversity was found to be associated with ART initiation, although TRB diversity was observed to remain significantly below that of transplant donor controls even after long-term ART. Since PBMC availability was limited, sequencing covered only the TCR beta chain, with no alpha chain pairing. At every time point, the repertoire was dominated by expanded TRB clones first identified before ART initiation, although this dominance fluctuated and, in many PLHIV, declined after ART. The samples were dated from about 2003 to 2017, and the ART regimens that were used may be less effective than current ART regimens. HIV repertoires had narrower CDR3 length ranges than controls, and the network structure suggested an antigen-experienced repertoire that shifted only slightly toward naive after ART. Inferences about post-ART repertoire changes were limited because no data were available on ART adherence, viral resistance or therapy changes. Unsorted PBMC were profiled instead of sorted CD4+ and CD8+ T cells because pre-ART samples had limited cell numbers.

The immunoSEQ hsTCRB v3.0 assay was used at survey level resolution to sequence the TRB variable region. The target sequencing depth for TRB was 40,000-50,000 T-cell genomes per sample. Pooled TRB libraries were sequenced on an Illumina MiSeq with a v3 150-cycle kit. As for the original processing: Repertoire analysis was run in R within a reproducible Nextflow workflow that covered QC, data transformation and analysis. LymphoSeq2, an R package for AIRR-Seq data exploration, was used to implement custom analyses. Several samples that yielded fewer than 5000 total TRB sequences were excluded, so that 150 to 200 HIV repertoires were analyzed. Among the roughly 190 retained HIV repertoires, about 60 were collected before ART initiation and fewer than 150 were collected after ART initiation. Repertoires were downsampled to 5000 TRB nucleotide sequences, and summary statistics were averaged over 100 downsampling iterations. TRB sequences were retained for analysis only if CDR3 regions of at least seven amino acids were present. A Shannon entropy-derived clonality score and the Gini coefficient were used to measure diversity. In repertoire networks, the top 5000 CDR3 amino acid sequences were linked whenever an edit distance of one separated two sequences. Antigen specificity groups and MHC restriction were predicted for TRB CDR3 amino acid sequences with GLIPH2. CDR3 amino acid sequences were matched against VDJdb and McPAS-TCR to flag known CMV, EBV, HIV or tissue antigen associations. Pre-ART, post-ART and control groups were compared with Wilcoxon signed-rank tests and Holm-Bonferroni correction. In its TCRdb copy, this immuneACCESS table keeps in-frame sequences only and misses some clones. Where compared with another copy, unresolved V genes explain less than half of these, and the others have no known cause. That table gives V, J and clone size, and the DNA gave D and trimming. This sample lists about 25,000 clones; 88% were detected once. The ten biggest clones cover under 5.5% of the sample.

This clone was counted between two and nine times. Its antigen is not yet known. No per-base quality is available; no much larger clone lies one base away. Sequenced here: unsorted PBMCs, sampled around 4.5 years after starting antiretroviral therapy. This clonotype was obtained from a man aged 30-40 years with HIV. The chain links TRBV5-1 with TRBJ2-7; a stretch of 11 junction bases matches TRBD1. The CDR3 loop reads CASSLIVGTGGNEQYF. Here is the DNA: TGCGCCAGCAGCTTGATTGTGGGGACAGGGGGTAACGAGCAGTACTTC.